This entry describes one TCR beta chain. The data are from a study of OX40 agonist ivuxolimab in advanced cancers. Study as a whole: Of the patients, three showed partial responses, one with hepatocellular carcinoma and two with cutaneous melanoma.

CDR3 size: 13 residues. Germline CDR1 and CDR2: LNHNV and YYDKDF (reference sequence). Trimming left V 0 bases short and J 4 bases short, with 5 bases between. Autoimmune disease history or systemic immunosuppression was exclusionary. The table came from immunoSEQ multiplex PCR; TCRdb's copy has only in-frame clones and leaves some out. The repertoire holds 90,000 to 100,000 clones, about 85% seen once, with about 3.8% in the top ten. This chain connects TRBV15 to TRBJ2-3; D gene ambiguous. The TCR sequence derives from an adult with an advanced solid tumor such as melanoma, head and neck, liver or kidney cancer. The sequencing here drew on CD4+ or CD8+ T cells sorted from blood, taken in a trial of the OX40 agonist ivuxolimab. The CDR3 nucleotides are TGTGCCACCAGCAGAGATCGGCCAGATACGCAGTATTTT. Amino acid sequence: CATSRDRPDTQYF.